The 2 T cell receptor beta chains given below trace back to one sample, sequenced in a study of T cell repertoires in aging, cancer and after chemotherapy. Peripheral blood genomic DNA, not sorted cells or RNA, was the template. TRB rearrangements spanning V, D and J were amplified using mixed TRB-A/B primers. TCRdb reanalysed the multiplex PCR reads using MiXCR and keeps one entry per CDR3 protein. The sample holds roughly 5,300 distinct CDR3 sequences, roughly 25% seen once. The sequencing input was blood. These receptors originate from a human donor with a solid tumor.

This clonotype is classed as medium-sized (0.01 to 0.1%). CDR3 coding DNA: TGTGCCTGTGAGGGGGAAAAACTGTTTTTT. Protein: CACEGEKLFF. The rearrangement joins TRBV30 to TRBJ1-4; TRBD1 might be the D (5 bases). Trimming pared 6 bases from V and 8 bases from J, leaving 7 bases between. The CDR3 has 10 amino acids. CDR1 is GTSNPN, CDR2 SVGIG, per germline (reference sequence).

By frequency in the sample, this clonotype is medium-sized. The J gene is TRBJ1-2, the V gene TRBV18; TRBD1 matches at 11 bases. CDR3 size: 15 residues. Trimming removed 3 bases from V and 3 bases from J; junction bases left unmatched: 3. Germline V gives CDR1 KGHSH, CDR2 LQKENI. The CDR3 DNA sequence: TGTGCCAGCTCACCCCGGGACAGGGGGGACTATGGCTACACCTTC. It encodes CASSPRDRGDYGYTF.